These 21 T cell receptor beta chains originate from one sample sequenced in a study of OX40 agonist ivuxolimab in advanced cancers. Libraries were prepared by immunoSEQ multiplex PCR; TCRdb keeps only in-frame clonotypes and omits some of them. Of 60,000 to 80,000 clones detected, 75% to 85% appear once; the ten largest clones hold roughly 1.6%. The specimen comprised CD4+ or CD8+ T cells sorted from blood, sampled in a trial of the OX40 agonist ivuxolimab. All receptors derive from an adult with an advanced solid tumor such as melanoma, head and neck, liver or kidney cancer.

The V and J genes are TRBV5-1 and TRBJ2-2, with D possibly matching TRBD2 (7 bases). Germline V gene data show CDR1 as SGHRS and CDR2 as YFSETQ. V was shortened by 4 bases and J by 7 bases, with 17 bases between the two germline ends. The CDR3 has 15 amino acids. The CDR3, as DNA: TGCGCCAGCAGCCCTGGGGGCGGGAGCATCGGGGAGCTGTTTTTT. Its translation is CASSPGGGSIGELFF. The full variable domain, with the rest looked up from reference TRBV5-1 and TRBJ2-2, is KAGVTQTPRYLIKTRGQQVTLSCSPISGHRSVSWYQQTPGQGLQFLFEYFSETQRNKGNFPGRFSGRQFSNSRSEMNVSTLELGDSALYLCASSPGGGSIGELFFGEGSRLTVL.

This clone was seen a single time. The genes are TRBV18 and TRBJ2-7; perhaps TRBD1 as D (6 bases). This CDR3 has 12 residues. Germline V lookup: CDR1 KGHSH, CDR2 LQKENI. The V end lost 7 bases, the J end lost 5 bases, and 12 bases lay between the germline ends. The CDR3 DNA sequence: TGTGCCAGCTTGGGGGACACACACGAGCAGTACTTC. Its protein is CASLGDTHEQYF.

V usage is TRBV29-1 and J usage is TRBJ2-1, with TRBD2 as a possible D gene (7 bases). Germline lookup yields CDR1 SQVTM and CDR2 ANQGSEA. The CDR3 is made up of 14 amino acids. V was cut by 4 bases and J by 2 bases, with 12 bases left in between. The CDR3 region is CSVGGGPPYNEQFF. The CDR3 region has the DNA TGCAGCGTTGGGGGGGGGCCACCCTACAATGAGCAGTTCTTC.

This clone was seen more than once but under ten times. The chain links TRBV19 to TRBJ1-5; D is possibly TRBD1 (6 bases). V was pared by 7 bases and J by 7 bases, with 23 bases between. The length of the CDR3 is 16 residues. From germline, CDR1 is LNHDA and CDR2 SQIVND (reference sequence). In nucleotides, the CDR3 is TGTGCCAGTACCCCAGACAGGTCGGGGGTAGGGCAGCCCCAGCATTTT. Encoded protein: CASTPDRSGVGQPQHF.

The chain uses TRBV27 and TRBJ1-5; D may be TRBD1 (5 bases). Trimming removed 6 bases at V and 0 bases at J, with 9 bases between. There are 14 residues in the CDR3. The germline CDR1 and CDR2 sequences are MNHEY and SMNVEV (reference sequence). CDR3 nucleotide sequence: TGTGCCAGCAGGATCAGGGATAGCAATCAGCCCCAGCATTTT. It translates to CASRIRDSNQPQHF.

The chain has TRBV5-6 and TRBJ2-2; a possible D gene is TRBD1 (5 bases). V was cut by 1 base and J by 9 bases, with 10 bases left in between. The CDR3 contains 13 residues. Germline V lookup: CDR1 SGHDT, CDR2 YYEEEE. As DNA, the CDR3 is TGTGCCAGCAGCTTGTATCAGGGCAGGGAGCTGTTTTTT. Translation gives CASSLYQGRELFF. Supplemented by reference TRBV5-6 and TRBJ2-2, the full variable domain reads DAGVTQSPTHLIKTRGQQVTLRCSPKSGHDTVSWYQQALGQGPQFIFQYYEEEERQRGNFPDRFSGHQFPNYSSELNVNALLLGDSALYLCASSLYQGRELFFGEGSRLTVL.

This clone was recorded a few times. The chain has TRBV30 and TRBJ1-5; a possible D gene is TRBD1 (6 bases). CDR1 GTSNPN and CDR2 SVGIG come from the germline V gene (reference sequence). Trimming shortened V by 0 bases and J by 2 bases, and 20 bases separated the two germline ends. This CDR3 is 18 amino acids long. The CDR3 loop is CAWSVQRRKRGGNQPQHF. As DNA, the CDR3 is TGTGCCTGGAGTGTACAAAGGCGTAAGAGGGGGGGCAATCAGCCCCAGCATTTT.

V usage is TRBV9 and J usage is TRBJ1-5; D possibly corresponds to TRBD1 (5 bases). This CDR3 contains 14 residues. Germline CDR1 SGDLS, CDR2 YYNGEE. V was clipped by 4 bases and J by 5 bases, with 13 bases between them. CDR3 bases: TGTGCCAGCAGCCTCCGGGACGGCGATCAGCCCCAGCATTTT. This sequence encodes CASSLRDGDQPQHF.

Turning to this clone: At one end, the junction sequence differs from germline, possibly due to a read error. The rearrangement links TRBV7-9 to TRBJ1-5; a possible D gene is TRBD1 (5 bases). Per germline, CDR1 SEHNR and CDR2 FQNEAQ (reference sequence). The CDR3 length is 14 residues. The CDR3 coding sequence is TGTGCCAACAGCAGGGACGGCAGCAATCAGCCCCAGCATTTT. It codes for CANSRDGSNQPQHF.

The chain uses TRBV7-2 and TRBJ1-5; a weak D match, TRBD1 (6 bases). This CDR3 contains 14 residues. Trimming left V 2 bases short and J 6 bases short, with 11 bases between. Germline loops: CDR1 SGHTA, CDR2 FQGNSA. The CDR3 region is CASSLLDSGQPQHF. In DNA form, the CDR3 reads TGTGCCAGCAGCTTACTGGACAGCGGTCAGCCCCAGCATTTT.

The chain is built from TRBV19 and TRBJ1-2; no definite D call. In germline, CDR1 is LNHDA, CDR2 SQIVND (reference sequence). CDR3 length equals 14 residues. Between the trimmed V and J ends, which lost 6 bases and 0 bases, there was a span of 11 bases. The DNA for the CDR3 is TGTGCCAGTAGCGACATCCAAGCTAACTATGGCTACACCTTC. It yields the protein CASSDIQANYGYTF.

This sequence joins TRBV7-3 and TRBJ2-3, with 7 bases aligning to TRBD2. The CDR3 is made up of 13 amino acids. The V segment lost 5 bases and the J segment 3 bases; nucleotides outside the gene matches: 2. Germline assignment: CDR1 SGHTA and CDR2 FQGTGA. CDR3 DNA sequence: TGTGCCAGCAGCCAAGCGGGAACAGATACGCAGTATTTT. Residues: CASSQAGTDTQYF. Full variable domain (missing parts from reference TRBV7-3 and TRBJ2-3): GAGVSQTPSNKVTEKGKYVELRCDPISGHTALYWYRQSLGQGPEFLIYFQGTGAADDSGLPNDRFFAVRPEGSVSTLKIQRTERGDSAVYLCASSQAGTDTQYFGPGTRLTVL.

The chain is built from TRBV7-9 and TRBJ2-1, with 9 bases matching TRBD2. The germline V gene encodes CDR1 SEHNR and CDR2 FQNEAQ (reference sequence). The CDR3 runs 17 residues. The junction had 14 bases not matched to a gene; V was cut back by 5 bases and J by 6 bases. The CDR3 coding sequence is TGTGCCAGCAGCCCCCTTTGGGGCGGGAGGGCCCGCAATGAGCAGTTCTTC. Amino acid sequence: CASSPLWGGRARNEQFF.

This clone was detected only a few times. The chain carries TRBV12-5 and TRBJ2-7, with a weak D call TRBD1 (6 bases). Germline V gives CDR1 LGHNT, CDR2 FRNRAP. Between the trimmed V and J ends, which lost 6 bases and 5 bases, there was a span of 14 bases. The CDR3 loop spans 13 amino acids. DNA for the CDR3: TGTGCTAGTGGAAATACAGGGACCCACGAGCAGTACTTC. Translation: CASGNTGTHEQYF.

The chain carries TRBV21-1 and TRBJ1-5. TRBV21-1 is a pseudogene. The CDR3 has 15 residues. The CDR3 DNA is TGTGCCAGCAGCAAAACTATCGGGGGCAATCAGCCCCAGCATTTT. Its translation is CASSKTIGGNQPQHF.

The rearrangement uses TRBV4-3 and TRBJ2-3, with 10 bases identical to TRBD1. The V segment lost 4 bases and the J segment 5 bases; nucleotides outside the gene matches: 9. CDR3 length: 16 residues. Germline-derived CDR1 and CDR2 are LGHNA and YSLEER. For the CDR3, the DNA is TGCGCCAGCAGCCGAGAGGGACAGGGGAGAGGAGATACGCAGTATTTT. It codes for CASSREGQGRGDTQYF.

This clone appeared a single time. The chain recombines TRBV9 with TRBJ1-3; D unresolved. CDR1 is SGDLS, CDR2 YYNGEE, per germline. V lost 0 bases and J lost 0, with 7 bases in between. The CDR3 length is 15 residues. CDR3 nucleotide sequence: TGTGCCAGCAGCGTAGAACCGAGCTCTGGAAACACCATATATTTT. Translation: CASSVEPSSGNTIYF.

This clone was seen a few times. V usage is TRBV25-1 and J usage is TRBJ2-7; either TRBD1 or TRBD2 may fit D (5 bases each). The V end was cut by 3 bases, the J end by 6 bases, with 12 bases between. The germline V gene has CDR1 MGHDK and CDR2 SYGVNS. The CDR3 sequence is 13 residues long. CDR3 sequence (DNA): TGTGCCAGCAGTGACCTTAAGGGGACCGAGCAGTACTTC. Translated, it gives CASSDLKGTEQYF.

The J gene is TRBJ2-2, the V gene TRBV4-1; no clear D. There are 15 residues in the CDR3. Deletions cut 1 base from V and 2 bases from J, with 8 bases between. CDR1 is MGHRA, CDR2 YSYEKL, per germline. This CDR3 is CASSQGSLNTGELFF. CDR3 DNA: TGCGCCAGCAGCCAAGGTTCACTAAACACCGGGGAGCTGTTTTTT.

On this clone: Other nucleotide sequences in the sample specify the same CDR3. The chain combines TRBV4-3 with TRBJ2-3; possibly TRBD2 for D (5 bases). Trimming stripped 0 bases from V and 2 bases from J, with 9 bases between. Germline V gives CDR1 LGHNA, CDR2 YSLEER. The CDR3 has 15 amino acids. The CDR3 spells CASSQDWTSTDTQYF. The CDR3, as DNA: TGCGCCAGCAGCCAAGATTGGACTTCCACAGATACGCAGTATTTT.

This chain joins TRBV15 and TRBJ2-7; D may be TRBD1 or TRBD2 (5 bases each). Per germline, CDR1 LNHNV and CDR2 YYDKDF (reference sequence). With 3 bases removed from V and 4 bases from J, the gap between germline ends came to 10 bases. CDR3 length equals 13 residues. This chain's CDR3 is CATSSGTSYEQYF. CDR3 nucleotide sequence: TGTGCCACCAGCAGTGGGACCTCTTACGAGCAGTACTTC.